A selection of T cell receptor beta chains follows, all from one sample in a study of blood T cell repertoires in COVID-19. Sequencing was performed with immunoSEQ multiplex PCR; in TCRdb, only in-frame clones are kept and a portion is missing. The profile shows 100,000 or so clones, approximately 91% of them singletons. Sample: peripheral blood. These TCRs come from a man aged 50-59 years with active COVID-19. CDR3s include the opening cysteine and the closing phenylalanine or tryptophan. The D gene is left open where the match is weak. The size entry is marked missing in some rows and otherwise reads once, few, many or a size class.

size: once
V: TRBV7-9
J: TRBJ2-3
D: TRBD2
CDR3: CASSFTPLAGVHSTDTQYF
DNA: TGTGCCAGCAGCTTCACCCCCCTAGCGGGGGTCCATAGCACAGATACGCAGTATTTT

size: .
V: TRBV21-1
J: TRBJ2-7
D: .
CDR3: CASSTLLQAVYEQYF
DNA: TGTGCCAGCAGCACATTGTTACAGGCCGTCTACGAGCAGTACTTC

size: .
V: TRBV6-6
J: TRBJ1-2
D: .
CDR3: CASSQRQEDGYTF
DNA: TGTGCCAGCAGTCAGCGACAGGAGGATGGCTACACCTTC

size: .
V: TRBV24-1
J: TRBJ2-5
D: TRBD1
CDR3: CATSDLNRGLETQYF
DNA: TGTGCCACCAGTGATTTGAACAGGGGGTTAGAGACCCAGTACTTC

size: .
V: TRBV18
J: TRBJ2-1
D: .
CDR3: CASSPPTAYNEQFF
DNA: TGTGCCAGCTCACCTCCTACAGCTTACAATGAGCAGTTCTTC

size: once
V: TRBV20-1
J: TRBJ2-5
D: .
CDR3: CSASSGVQETQYF
DNA: TGCAGTGCTAGTTCAGGGGTCCAAGAGACCCAGTACTTC

size: .
V: TRBV3-1/TRBV3-2
J: TRBJ2-5
D: TRBD1
CDR3: CASSQLRRDRGETQYF
DNA: TGTGCCAGCAGCCAACTACGCCGGGACAGGGGAGAGACCCAGTACTTC

size: .
V: TRBV6-4
J: TRBJ1-5
D: .
CDR3: CASSAGYNQPQHF
DNA: TGTGCCAGCAGTGCAGGTTATAATCAGCCCCAGCATTTT

size: once
V: TRBV6-5
J: TRBJ1-1
D: .
CDR3: CASGRGTEAFF
DNA: TGTGCCAGCGGAAGGGGCACTGAAGCTTTCTTT

size: few
V: TRBV5-8
J: TRBJ2-3
D: TRBD2
CDR3: CASSFGLAGASSTDTQYF
DNA: TGTGCCAGCAGCTTTGGACTAGCGGGGGCCTCTAGCACAGATACGCAGTATTTT

size: .
V: TRBV24-1
J: TRBJ1-1
D: .
CDR3: CATSDPSGGNTEAFF
DNA: TGTGCCACCAGTGATCCCAGCGGGGGCAACACTGAAGCTTTCTTT

size: few
V: TRBV3-1/TRBV3-2
J: TRBJ1-5
D: .
CDR3: CASSQGAISNQPQHF
DNA: TGTGCCAGCAGCCAAGGGGCAATCTCCAATCAGCCCCAGCATTTT

size: .
V: TRBV25-1
J: TRBJ2-1
D: .
CDR3: CASSGLREAGGYNEQFF
DNA: TGTGCCAGCAGTGGACTGAGAGAGGCCGGGGGTTACAATGAGCAGTTCTTC

size: .
V: TRBV4-1
J: TRBJ2-1
D: TRBD2
CDR3: CASSPGLAGGRNEQFF
DNA: TGCGCCAGCAGCCCGGGACTAGCGGGGGGGCGGAATGAGCAGTTCTTC

size: .
V: TRBV15
J: TRBJ2-3
D: .
CDR3: CATSPRSTDTQYF
DNA: TGTGCCACCAGCCCTAGAAGCACAGATACGCAGTATTTT

size: once
V: TRBV6-6
J: TRBJ1-1
D: .
CDR3: CASSYPEENTEAFF
DNA: TGTGCCAGCAGTTACCCGGAGGAGAACACTGAAGCTTTCTTT

size: once
V: TRBV27
J: TRBJ2-5
D: TRBD1
CDR3: CASRQGLETQYF
DNA: TGTGCCAGCAGACAGGGGTTAGAGACCCAGTACTTC

size: .
V: TRBV2
J: TRBJ2-7
D: TRBD2
CDR3: CASSAGGNSYEQYF
DNA: TGTGCCAGCAGTGCGGGGGGGAACTCCTACGAGCAGTACTTC

size: .
V: TRBV19
J: TRBJ2-2
D: TRBD2
CDR3: CASSERLAGPNTGELFF
DNA: TGTGCCAGTAGTGAAAGACTAGCGGGTCCGAACACCGGGGAGCTGTTTTTT

size: .
V: TRBV19
J: TRBJ1-4
D: .
CDR3: CASSRLTGLNEKLFF
DNA: TGTGCCAGTAGTCGCCTGACAGGCTTGAATGAAAAACTGTTTTTT

size: .
V: TRBV6-5
J: TRBJ1-2
D: TRBD1
CDR3: CASSRDRAPNYGYTF
DNA: TGTGCCAGCAGCCGGGACAGGGCTCCTAACTATGGCTACACCTTC

size: .
V: TRBV5-6
J: TRBJ2-6
D: .
CDR3: CASSFRSGANVLTF
DNA: TGTGCCAGCAGCTTTCGCTCTGGGGCCAACGTCCTGACTTTC

size: .
V: TRBV11-3
J: TRBJ2-2
D: TRBD1
CDR3: CASSLGTQGDTGELFF
DNA: TGTGCCAGCAGCTTAGGGACTCAGGGGGACACCGGGGAGCTGTTTTTT

size: once
V: TRBV21-1
J: TRBJ2-1
D: .
CDR3: CASSDGGNEQFF
DNA: TGTGCCAGCAGCGACGGAGGGAATGAGCAGTTCTTC

size: .
V: TRBV24-1
J: TRBJ2-3
D: .
CDR3: CATSDPGQGESQYF
DNA: TGTGCCACCAGTGACCCAGGGCAGGGTGAATCGCAGTATTTT

size: once
V: TRBV5-1
J: TRBJ1-3
D: .
CDR3: CASSLSSAGEGTIYF
DNA: TGCGCCAGCAGCTTGTCGAGTGCAGGGGAAGGGACCATATATTTT

size: .
V: TRBV2
J: TRBJ1-3
D: TRBD1
CDR3: CASMGTVPGNTIYF
DNA: TGTGCCAGCATGGGGACAGTTCCTGGAAACACCATATATTTT

size: .
V: TRBV19
J: TRBJ1-1
D: TRBD1
CDR3: CASSIRGPGPEAFF
DNA: TGTGCCAGTAGTATAAGGGGGCCGGGCCCTGAAGCTTTCTTT

size: .
V: TRBV19
J: TRBJ1-1
D: TRBD1
CDR3: CASSWTGPGTEAFF
DNA: TGTGCCAGTAGTTGGACAGGTCCGGGCACTGAAGCTTTCTTT

size: .
V: TRBV6-6
J: TRBJ1-1
D: .
CDR3: CASSWATEAFF
DNA: TGTGCCAGCAGTTGGGCCACTGAAGCTTTCTTT

size: .
V: TRBV24-1
J: TRBJ2-1
D: TRBD2
CDR3: CATSDPTSDSYNEQFF
DNA: TGTGCCACCAGTGACCCGACTAGCGATTCTTACAATGAGCAGTTCTTC